This note documents a single T cell receptor (beta chain) sequence. Its antigen remains unidentified. Sequencing targeted expressed TCRB transcripts, as all isolated RNA had been reverse transcribed. Produced via immunoSEQ multiplex PCR; TCRdb's table is partial and in-frame only. The sample has 250,000 to 300,000 clones, approximately 24% seen once. The data were obtained in a study of beta chain features in type 1 diabetes. Overall study findings and caveats: Shortening of TCRB CDR3s, moderate but significant, appeared in all four CD4+ subsets of Type 1 diabetes patients. It was possible that PCR favored shorter templates, equally so in patients and controls. Whether TCRB rearrangement is influenced by HLA type was left unresolved in this analysis.

One heparinised blood draw averaging around 110 mL was given by each donor. The sequenced material came from naive CD4+ T cells from blood. The clonotype comes from a woman under 40 with type 1 diabetes.

CDR3 in amino acids: CAWSVPWLAGGGAVWTDTQYF. The CDR3 nucleotides are TGTGCCTGGAGTGTACCTTGGCTAGCGGGAGGAGGCGCCGTATGGACAGATACGCAGTATTTT. The gene calls are TRBV30 and TRBJ2-3; 11 positions match TRBD2. Germline V gene data show CDR1 as GTSNPN and CDR2 as SVGIG (reference sequence). J lost 3 bases, V lost 0 bases, and 20 bases had no gene match. The CDR3 has 21 residues.